A selection of T cell receptor beta chains follows, all from one sample in a study of beta chain features in type 1 diabetes. Generated by immunoSEQ multiplex PCR, the TCRdb table keeps only in-frame clones and is missing some. The sample includes around 250,000 clones, around 21% of them seen just once. Sequencing input: naive CD4+ T cells from blood. These receptors all come from a woman in her 40s with type 1 diabetes. CDR3s include the opening cysteine and the closing phenylalanine or tryptophan. D genes are given only for firm matches. Where a row states a size, it is once, few, many or the class of an expanded clone; other rows omit it.

j_call d_call clone_size v_call cdr3_nt cdr3_aa
TRBJ2-1 NA few TRBV9 TGTGCCAGCAGCGTACCGCCGGACAATGAGCAGTTCTTC CASSVPPDNEQFF
TRBJ2-5 NA NA TRBV9 TGTGCCAGCAGTGAACTCGGGACTCAGTACCAAGAGACCCAGTACTTC CASSELGTQYQETQYF
TRBJ2-5 NA NA TRBV29-1 TGCAGGGGGGGAGGCCAAGAGACCCAGTACTTC CRGGGQETQYF
TRBJ1-1 NA NA TRBV29-1 TGCAGCGTCCCGTGGGTCGACCAGGGTGAAGCTTTCTTT CSVPWVDQGEAFF
TRBJ2-2 NA NA TRBV30 TGTGCCTGGAGTGTACAAAGCGGTTGGAGGGAGCTGTTTTTT CAWSVQSGWRELFF
TRBJ2-5 NA few TRBV9 TGTGCCAGCAGCCCCGGGATACAGGAGACCCAGTACTTC CASSPGIQETQYF
TRBJ2-7 NA NA TRBV7-9 TGTGCCAGCAGCTTAGTGCAGGTATCCGAGCAGTACTTC CASSLVQVSEQYF
TRBJ1-5 NA NA TRBV5-1 TGCGCCAGCAGCTTGGGGGAGTACAATCAGCCCCAGCATTTT CASSLGEYNQPQHF
TRBJ2-3 NA few TRBV7-9 TGTGCCAGCAGCTCCCGAGATACGCAGTATTTT CASSSRDTQYF
TRBJ1-5 NA few TRBV28 TGTGCCAGCAGTCCGGAGGGGAGGGGAGTCGGTCAGCCCCAGCATTTT CASSPEGRGVGQPQHF
TRBJ1-1 NA NA TRBV29-1 TGCAGCGTTGTGGTGCAGGGGTGGCGTACTGAAGCTTTCTTT CSVVVQGWRTEAFF
TRBJ1-2 TRBD1 few TRBV2 TGTGCCAGCTCCGGGACAGGGGAACAGTATGGCTACACCTTC CASSGTGEQYGYTF
TRBJ2-3 TRBD2 few TRBV9 TGTGCCAGCAGCGCCCCTTCCGGGACTAGCGGGATATTTGTCCCCACAGATACGCAGTATTTT CASSAPSGTSGIFVPTDTQYF
TRBJ1-2 TRBD1 few TRBV28 TGTGCCAGCAGTCCTTTGACAGGGGGTGGCTACACCTTC CASSPLTGGGYTF
TRBJ2-1 TRBD2 few TRBV14 TGTGCCAGCAGCCAGGCGACTAGCTCCGCGAACAATGAGCAGTTCTTC CASSQATSSANNEQFF
TRBJ2-1 NA NA TRBV11-2 TGTGCCAGCAGCTTAGATTTGCTAGCCAGGAATGAGCAGTTCTTC CASSLDLLARNEQFF
TRBJ1-2 NA NA TRBV4-3 TGCGCCAGCAGCCAAGATTATGAACAAATTAACTATGGCTACACCTTC CASSQDYEQINYGYTF
TRBJ1-6 TRBD1 few TRBV4-1 TGCGCCAGCAGCCAGACAGGGTGGGATAATTCACCCCTCCACTTT CASSQTGWDNSPLHF
TRBJ2-5 TRBD2 NA TRBV28 TGTGCCAGCATGGGACTAGTGGTAGAGACCCAGTACTTC CASMGLVVETQYF
TRBJ1-5 NA NA TRBV29-1 TGCAGCGTAGGCGAGGGTGGCAATCAGCCCCAGCATTTT CSVGEGGNQPQHF
TRBJ2-1 TRBD2 few TRBV30 TGTGCCTGGACTAGCGGGAGGGCCGGTGAGCAGTTCTTC CAWTSGRAGEQFF
TRBJ1-2 TRBD1 NA TRBV18 TGTGCCAGCATACCGGGACAGGGATTTGTTGGCTACACCTTC CASIPGQGFVGYTF
TRBJ1-2 NA few TRBV25-1 TGTGCCAGCAGTGAACGTATACAGGGCGGTCATGGCTACACCTTC CASSERIQGGHGYTF
TRBJ2-7 TRBD2 NA TRBV7-2 TGTGCCAGCAGCTCCGGCGGGGGGCGCTTCTACGAGCAGTACTTC CASSSGGGRFYEQYF
TRBJ1-1 NA few TRBV29-1 TGCAGCGTTTCAACCCCGGGAGGTGAAGCTTTCTTT CSVSTPGGEAFF
TRBJ1-2 NA NA TRBV28 TGTGCCAGCAGTTTCGGAGGGCCTGCTAACTATGGCTACACCTTC CASSFGGPANYGYTF
TRBJ1-5 TRBD1 NA TRBV19 TGTGCCAGTAGTATGACAGGGGGAAGTCAGCCCCAGCATTTT CASSMTGGSQPQHF
TRBJ2-7 TRBD1 few TRBV30 TGTGCCTGGAGTTCCGGGACAGGGAGCTCCTACGAGCAGTACTTC CAWSSGTGSSYEQYF
TRBJ1-5 NA NA TRBV30 TGTGCCTGGAGTGTACAGAACAATCAGCCCCAGCATTTT CAWSVQNNQPQHF
TRBJ2-1 TRBD2 few TRBV7-6 TGTGCCAGCAGCGTCCTACTACTAGCGGGAGGGCCGAATGAGCAGTTCTTC CASSVLLLAGGPNEQFF
TRBJ2-5 TRBD2 NA TRBV6-5 TGTGCCAGCAGCCGGACTAGCGGTGGCGGGGAGACCCAGTACTTC CASSRTSGGGETQYF
TRBJ1-6 NA NA TRBV5-1 TGCGCCAGCAGCTTGGAATTCGGGTATAATTCACCCCTCCACTTT CASSLEFGYNSPLHF
TRBJ1-4 TRBD1 few TRBV4-1 TGCGCCAGCACCCAGGGGGCGCGGGAAAAACTGTTTTTT CASTQGAREKLFF
TRBJ2-7 NA NA TRBV5-4 TGTGCCAGCAGCTTGCAGGGGTCCCACGAGCAGTACTTC CASSLQGSHEQYF
TRBJ2-5 NA NA TRBV4-1 TGCGCCAGCAGCCAAGATCGGGGGGCGGGAGAGACCCAGTACTTC CASSQDRGAGETQYF
TRBJ2-5 TRBD2 few TRBV7-3 TGTGCCAGCAGCTTAACCAGCGGGGGAGAGACCCAGTACTTC CASSLTSGGETQYF
TRBJ2-7 TRBD2 NA TRBV7-2 TGTGCCAGCAGCTACGCTAGCGGGGGCTACGAGCAGTACTTC CASSYASGGYEQYF
TRBJ1-2 NA few TRBV5-4 TGTGCCAGCAGCGGTGGGACAAACGGCTACACCTTC CASSGGTNGYTF
TRBJ1-5 NA NA TRBV5-1 TGCGCCAGCAGCCTGGACAGTCTCAATCAGCCCCAGCATTTT CASSLDSLNQPQHF